Presented here are 21 T cell receptor beta chains from one specimen sequenced in a study of molecular identifiers for immune sequencing clone quantification. TCRdb processed the PCR reads anew with MiXCR; each CDR3 protein has one entry. The sample lists hundreds of thousands of distinct CDR3 sequences; roughly 21% were seen once. The sample comprised naive CD8+ T cells from blood, with Jurkat cell RNA spiked in. Subset specified: FACS-sorted CD8+CD4-CCR7+CD45RA+ naive T cells. These receptors came from a human donor in good health. Some libraries in this study had Jurkat cell RNA spiked in.

This clonotype was recorded at least ten times. The V gene is TRBV29-1, the J gene TRBJ2-2, with 10 bases aligning to TRBD1. CDR1 and CDR2 from the germline V gene are SQVTM and ANQGSEA. The junction had 3 bases not matched to a gene; V was cut back by 4 bases and J by 4 bases. The CDR3 length is 14 residues. The CDR3 is CSVVDRGFTGELFF. The CDR3 DNA reads as TGCAGCGTTGTGGACAGGGGGTTCACCGGGGAGCTGTTTTTT.

The count of this clonotype is one. The chain has TRBV20-1 and TRBJ2-5, with D perhaps matching TRBD2 (5 bases). Germline V gene lookup returns CDR1 DFQATT and CDR2 SNEGSKA (reference sequence). Trimming took off 4 bases at V and 7 bases at J, with 16 bases between the two ends. This CDR3 spans 13 amino acids. The CDR3 sequence is CSAKLGVWGTQYF. The CDR3 DNA reads as TGCAGTGCTAAGCTCGGGGTTTGGGGGACCCAGTACTTC.

The sample holds many counts of this clonotype. The genes are TRBV20-1 and TRBJ1-6; 7 bases fit TRBD1. J lost 0 bases, V lost 5 bases, and 10 bases had no gene match. The CDR3 length is 17 residues. Germline assignment: CDR1 DFQATT and CDR2 SNEGSKA (reference sequence). CDR3 bases: TGCAGTGCTTACGACAGGGACCGTGTCTCCTATAATTCACCCCTCCACTTT. Translation: CSAYDRDRVSYNSPLHF.

This clonotype has only a few counts. The J gene is TRBJ2-5, the V gene TRBV7-9, with TRBD2 identical over 7 bases. The CDR3 loop spans 14 amino acids. Germline-derived CDR1 and CDR2 are SEHNR and FQNEAQ (reference sequence). Trimming at V came to 5 bases and at J to 5 bases, leaving 8 bases not matched to a gene. The CDR3 sequence is CASSPPTSRETQYF. CDR3 bases: TGTGCCAGCAGCCCTCCGACTAGCCGCGAGACCCAGTACTTC. The full variable domain, rest sourced from reference TRBV7-9 and TRBJ2-5, is DTGVSQNPRHKITKRGQNVTFRCDPISEHNRLYWYRQTLGQGPEFLTYFQNEAQLEKSRLLSDRFSAERPKGSFSTLEIQRTEQGDSAMYLCASSPPTSRETQYFGPGTRLLVL.

About this clonotype itself: A much larger clonotype is one base distant, so this may be a read error. This sequence joins TRBV19 and TRBJ2-7; D unclear. Germline loops: CDR1 LNHDA, CDR2 SQIVND (reference sequence). The length of the CDR3 is 13 residues. CDR3 DNA sequence: TGTGCCAGTAGTATCGTTGACGGATACGAGCGGTACTTC. Protein: CASSIVDGYERYF.

The table lists this clonotype with many counts. V and J are TRBV30 and TRBJ2-2, with D perhaps assigned TRBD1 or TRBD2 (5 bases each). The CDR3 extends over 15 amino acids. Trimming shortened V by 0 bases and J by 5 bases, and 13 bases separated the two germline ends. The germline V gene has CDR1 GTSNPN and CDR2 SVGIG (reference sequence). This CDR3 is CAWSVIGTPTGELFF. CDR3 bases: TGTGCCTGGAGTGTCATAGGGACGCCAACCGGGGAGCTGTTTTTT.

About this clonotype: The CDR3 ends on some other residue instead of the conserved phenylalanine or tryptophan, so this is likely a read error. The gene calls are TRBV7-6 and TRBJ1-1; 11 bases map to TRBD1. The CDR3 extends over 15 amino acids. Germline V gives CDR1 SGHVS, CDR2 FNYEAQ. V was pared by 3 bases and J by 5 bases, with 5 bases of the junction left unmatched. The CDR3: CASSLGQGVMTEAFS. CDR3 bases: TGTGCCAGCAGCTTGGGACAGGGGGTTATGACTGAAGCTTTCTCT.

This clonotype was observed many times. The J gene is TRBJ2-7, the V gene TRBV4-3; 8 bases are shared with TRBD1. CDR3 length: 15 amino acids. V shed 0 bases and J 4 bases; nucleotides not matched to a gene: 5. Germline-derived CDR1 and CDR2 are LGHNA and YSLEER. CDR3 region: CASSQDQGAPYEQYF. The CDR3 coding sequence is TGCGCCAGCAGCCAAGATCAGGGGGCGCCTTACGAGCAGTACTTC.

Points on this clonotype: Possible read error: a much larger clone is one base away. V usage is TRBV15 and J usage is TRBJ1-1; no definite D call. Germline V gene data show CDR1 as LNHNV and CDR2 as YYDKDF (reference sequence). The CDR3 sequence is 14 residues long. In DNA, the CDR3 is TGTGCCACCAGCAGTAACTTTTGGGAGGTTGAAGCTCTCTTT. Encoded protein: CATSSNFWEVEALF.

The chain carries TRBV5-3 and TRBJ2-3, with D tentatively TRBD2 (5 bases). TRBV5-3 is reported as an ORF; its role is uncertain. The CDR3 length is 15 residues. V lost 0 bases and J lost 0, with 8 bases in between. The CDR3 is CARSLAPGSTDTQYF. The DNA of the CDR3 is TGTGCCAGAAGCTTGGCCCCGGGGAGCACAGATACGCAGTATTTT.

The rearrangement joins TRBV11-3 to TRBJ2-7; TRBD1 matches 7 bases. This CDR3 has 14 amino acids. J was trimmed by 3 bases and V by 5 bases; bases with no gene match: 7. CDR1 and CDR2 (germline): SGHNT, YENEEA. For the CDR3, the DNA is TGTGCCAGCAGCGCATCGGGACAGAACTACGAGCAGTACTTC. Its translation: CASSASGQNYEQYF.

A word on this clonotype: A much bigger clone sits one base away, suggesting this may be a read error. The chain employs TRBV19 and TRBJ1-2; 8 bases align to TRBD1. V gave up 7 bases and J gave up 4 bases; unmatched junction bases: 2. There are 12 residues in the CDR3. CDR1 and CDR2 (germline): LNHDA, SQIVND (reference sequence). This CDR3 is CASTGQGYGYTF. CDR3 nucleotide sequence: TGTGCCAGTACCGGACAGGGCTATGGCTACACCTTC.

This clonotype showed up many times. The chain recombines TRBV5-1 with TRBJ2-5; D remains unclear. The CDR3 is 13 residues long. Trimming left V 0 bases short and J 5 bases short, with 8 bases between. Germline values: CDR1 SGHRS, CDR2 YFSETQ. Here the CDR3 DNA reads TGCGCCAGCAGCTTGGAGCGCTGGGAGACCCAGTACTTC. Translation gives CASSLERWETQYF.

This clonotype was counted many times. The CDR3 nucleotides read TGTGCCAGCAGCTTGATAGGGTCACCATACAATGAGCAGTTCTTC. Amino acid sequence: CASSLIGSPYNEQFF. The V gene is TRBV7-2, the J gene TRBJ2-1; D unresolved. The length of the CDR3 is 15 residues. Trimming pared 3 bases from V and 4 bases from J, leaving 13 bases between. CDR1 and CDR2 from the germline V gene are SGHTA and FQGNSA.

This clonotype was picked up a small number of times. The genes are TRBV12-3 or TRBV12-4 and TRBJ2-7; TRBD2 aligns across 7 bases. The V gene end was trimmed by 2 bases and the J gene end by 6 bases; junction bases not matched to a gene: 10. The CDR3 has 15 amino acids. DNA for the CDR3: TGTGCCAGCAGTTTATTTTCCATCGTAGCGGGCGAGCAGTACTTC. This translates into CASSLFSIVAGEQYF.

In this sample, this clonotype turned up many times. The chain recombines TRBV7-2 with TRBJ2-7; 9 bases align to TRBD1. The ends lost 5 bases at V and 2 bases at J; junction bases unmatched: 10. Per the germline V gene, CDR1 is SGHTA and CDR2 is FQGNSA. This CDR3 contains 16 residues. CDR3: CASSRAPGQGAYEQYF. The CDR3 DNA reads as TGTGCCAGCAGCAGGGCTCCGGGACAGGGTGCCTACGAGCAGTACTTC.

This clonotype occurred many times. This sequence joins TRBV20-1 and TRBJ2-7, with D tentatively TRBD2 (5 bases). The V and J ends lost 0 bases and 1 base respectively, with 13 bases between them. This CDR3 has 15 amino acids. The germline V gene encodes CDR1 DFQATT and CDR2 SNEGSKA (reference sequence). As DNA, the CDR3 is TGCAGTGCTAGAGATTACCTAGCTGAATCCTACGAGCAGTACTTC. Translated: CSARDYLAESYEQYF.

This clonotype came up many times. V and J are TRBV23-1 and TRBJ1-1; D call uncertain. TRBV23-1 belongs to the ORF category, with a function that is uncertain. V lost 4 bases and J 5 bases, leaving 11 bases between the germline ends. There are 13 residues in the CDR3. In DNA, the CDR3 is TGCGCCAGCAGTCCCCAGAGGGTAACTGAAGCTTTCTTT. Translation gives CASSPQRVTEAFF.

The chain has TRBV19 and TRBJ1-1; D is uncertain. The ends were cut back, 0 bases at V and 10 bases at J, with 24 bases in the middle. The CDR3 sequence is 17 residues long. Germline V gene data show CDR1 as LNHDA and CDR2 as SQIVND (reference sequence). CDR3 amino acids: CASSIDHSLTGVNGAFF. CDR3 nucleotide sequence: TGTGCCAGTAGTATAGACCACTCGTTGACGGGCGTAAATGGAGCTTTCTTT.

This clonotype was counted many times. This chain links TRBV14 with TRBJ2-5; D remains unclear. The CDR3 covers 15 residues. Germline V lookup: CDR1 SGHDN, CDR2 FVKESK. V was pared by 1 base and J by 1 base, with 10 bases between. CDR3 coding DNA: TGTGCCAGCAGCCAAGTCTACGGGCTCCAAGAGACCCAGTACTTC. This sequence encodes CASSQVYGLQETQYF.

This clonotype appeared many times. This chain connects TRBV20-1 to TRBJ2-1; D unclear. CDR1 DFQATT and CDR2 SNEGSKA come from the germline V gene (reference sequence). V lost 1 base and J 7 bases, leaving 11 bases between the germline ends. The CDR3 runs 13 residues. CDR3 sequence reads: CSARAVNWNEQFF. The CDR3 DNA is TGCAGTGCTAGAGCCGTCAACTGGAATGAGCAGTTCTTC.